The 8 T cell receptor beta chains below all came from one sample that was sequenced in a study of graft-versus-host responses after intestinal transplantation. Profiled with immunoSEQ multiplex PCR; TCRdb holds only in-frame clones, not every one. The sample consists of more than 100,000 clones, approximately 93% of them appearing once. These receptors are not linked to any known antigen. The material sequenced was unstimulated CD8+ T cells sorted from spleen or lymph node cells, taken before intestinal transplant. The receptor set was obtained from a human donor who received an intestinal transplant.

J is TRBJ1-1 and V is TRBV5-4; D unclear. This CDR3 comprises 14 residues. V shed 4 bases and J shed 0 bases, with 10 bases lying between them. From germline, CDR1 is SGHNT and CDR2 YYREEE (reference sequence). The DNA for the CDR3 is TGTGCCAGCAGCCGCCGAGAAATGAACACTGAAGCTTTCTTT. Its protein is CASSRREMNTEAFF.

This chain's CDR3 is CASSVNSGGADTEAFF. DNA of the CDR3: TGCGCCAGCAGCGTCAACTCAGGGGGGGCTGACACTGAAGCTTTCTTT. The chain joins TRBV5-1 to TRBJ1-1; 7 nucleotides match TRBD1. Trimming at V came to 4 bases and at J to 3 bases, leaving 12 bases not matched to a gene. Germline values: CDR1 SGHRS, CDR2 YFSETQ. The CDR3 covers 16 residues.

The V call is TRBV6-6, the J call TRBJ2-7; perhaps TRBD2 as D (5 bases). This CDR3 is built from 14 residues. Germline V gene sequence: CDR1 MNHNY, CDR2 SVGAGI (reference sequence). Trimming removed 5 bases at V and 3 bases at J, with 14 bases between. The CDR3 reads CASSPIGMIYEQYF. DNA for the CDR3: TGTGCCAGCAGTCCCATCGGGATGATCTACGAGCAGTACTTC.

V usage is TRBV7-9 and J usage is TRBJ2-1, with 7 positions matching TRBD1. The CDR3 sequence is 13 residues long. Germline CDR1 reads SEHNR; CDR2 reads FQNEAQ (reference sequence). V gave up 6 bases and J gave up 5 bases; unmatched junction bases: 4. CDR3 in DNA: TGTGCCAGCAGAGGGGGCCCCAACAATGAGCAGTTCTTC. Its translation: CASRGGPNNEQFF.

CDR3 DNA: TGCGCCAGCAGCTTCTTTGGGACGGTGAACAATGAGCAGTTCTTC. Its protein is CASSFFGTVNNEQFF. V and J are TRBV4-1 and TRBJ2-1; tentatively, D is TRBD1 or TRBD2 (5 bases each). Germline CDR1 and CDR2: MGHRA and YSYEKL. Trimming took off 5 bases at V and 5 bases at J, with 16 bases between the two ends. CDR3 size: 15 residues.

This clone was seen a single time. CDR3 in amino acids: CASSSDGNSLGALTYEQYF. The DNA for the CDR3 is TGTGCCAGCAGCTCAGACGGTAATTCCTTAGGGGCCCTCACCTACGAGCAGTACTTC. The chain joins TRBV11-2 to TRBJ2-7; a possible D gene is TRBD1 (5 bases). Germline V gene lookup returns CDR1 SGHAT and CDR2 FQNNGV. The CDR3 has 19 amino acids. Trimming removed 4 bases at V and 2 bases at J, with 27 bases between.

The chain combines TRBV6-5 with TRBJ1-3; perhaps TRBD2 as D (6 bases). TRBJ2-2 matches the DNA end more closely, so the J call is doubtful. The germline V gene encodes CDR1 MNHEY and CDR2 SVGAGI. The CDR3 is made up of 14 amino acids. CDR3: CASSYSRETGELFF. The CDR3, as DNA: TGTGCCAGCAGTTACTCACGGGAGACCGGGGAGCTGTTTTTT.

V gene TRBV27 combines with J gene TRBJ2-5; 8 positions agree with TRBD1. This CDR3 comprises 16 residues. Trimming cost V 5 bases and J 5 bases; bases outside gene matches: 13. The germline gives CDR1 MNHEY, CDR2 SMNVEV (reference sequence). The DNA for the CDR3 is TGTGCCAGCAGTCCACGGACAGGGTTTAACACGGAGACCCAGTACTTC. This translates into CASSPRTGFNTETQYF.